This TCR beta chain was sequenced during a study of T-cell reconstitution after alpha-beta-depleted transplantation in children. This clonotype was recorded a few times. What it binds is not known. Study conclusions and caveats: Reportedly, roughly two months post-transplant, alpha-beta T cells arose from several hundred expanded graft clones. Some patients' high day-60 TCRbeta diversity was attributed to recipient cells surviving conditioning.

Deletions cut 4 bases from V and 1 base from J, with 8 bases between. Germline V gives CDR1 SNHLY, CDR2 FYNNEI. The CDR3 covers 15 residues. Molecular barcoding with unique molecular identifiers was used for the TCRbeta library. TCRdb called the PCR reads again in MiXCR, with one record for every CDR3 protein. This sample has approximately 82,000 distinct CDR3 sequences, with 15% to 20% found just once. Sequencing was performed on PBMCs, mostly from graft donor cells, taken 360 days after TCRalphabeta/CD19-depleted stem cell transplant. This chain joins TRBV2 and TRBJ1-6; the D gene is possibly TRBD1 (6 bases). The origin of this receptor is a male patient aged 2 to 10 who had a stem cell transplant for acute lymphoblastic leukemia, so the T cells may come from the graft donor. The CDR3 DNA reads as TGTGCCAGCAGTGCACAGGGATCCTATAATTCACCCCTCCACTTT. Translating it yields CASSAQGSYNSPLHF.